The 8 T cell receptor beta chains presented below share a single source sample, sequenced in a study of shared clonotypes between healthy human individuals. Generated by immunoSEQ multiplex PCR, the TCRdb table keeps only in-frame clones and is missing some. Of 2,500,000 or so clones detected, more than 85% appear once; the ten largest clones hold 0.36%. The sequenced sample was naive CD4+ T cells from PBMCs. Subset here: CD45RA+ positively selected. These receptors came from a young man in good health. Some clones in this sample may be carry-over from other donors' samples.

The CDR3: CASSSSRGSYPGELFF. The CDR3 nucleotides read TGTGCCAGCAGTTCGAGCAGGGGAAGTTACCCCGGGGAGCTGTTTTTT. The V and J genes are TRBV6-5 and TRBJ2-2; the D gene is possibly TRBD1 (6 bases). Germline assignment: CDR1 MNHEY and CDR2 SVGAGI. CDR3 length equals 16 residues. Trimming took 4 bases from V and 6 from J, leaving 18 bases between them.

A single count supports this clone. The gene calls are TRBV7-8 and TRBJ2-3; D is unclear. Trimming removed 5 bases from V and 4 bases from J, with 10 bases in between. CDR1 is SGHVS and CDR2 is FQNEAQ in the germline V gene. This CDR3 is built from 13 residues. The CDR3 reads CASSPDIADTQYF. CDR3 nucleotide sequence: TGTGCCAGCAGCCCAGACATAGCAGATACGCAGTATTTT.

The chain links TRBV28 to TRBJ1-5; 9 bases align to TRBD1. CDR1 is MDHEN, CDR2 SYDVKM, per germline. V shed 5 bases and J 2 bases; nucleotides not matched to a gene: 1. The CDR3 totals 14 residues. As DNA, the CDR3 is TGTGCCAGCAGTCGACAGGGGGGCAATCAGCCCCAGCATTTT. Amino acid sequence: CASSRQGGNQPQHF.

Notes on this clone: The same CDR3 arises from other DNA sequences in this sample as well. The CDR3 bases are TGCGCCAGCAGCTTCTTAGGGACGGCACAAGAGACCCAGTACTTC. It codes for CASSFLGTAQETQYF. This chain uses TRBV5-1 with TRBJ2-5, with D perhaps matching TRBD1 or TRBD2 (5 bases each). The CDR3 contains 15 residues. CDR1 SGHRS and CDR2 YFSETQ come from the germline V gene. Trimming shortened V by 2 bases and J by 2 bases, and 13 bases separated the two germline ends.

On this clone: The identical CDR3 is also encoded by other nucleotide sequences in the sample. The V call is TRBV19, the J call TRBJ1-4; D may be TRBD1 (5 bases). The CDR3 runs to 15 residues. CDR1 is LNHDA, CDR2 SQIVND, per germline (reference sequence). V was clipped by 2 bases and J by 7 bases, with 14 bases between them. The CDR3 sequence is CASSIRRGGGEKLFF. The CDR3 coding sequence is TGTGCCAGTAGTATACGACGCGGGGGAGGTGAAAAACTGTTTTTT.

V usage is TRBV5-4 and J usage is TRBJ2-5, with 13 bases identical to TRBD2. With the DNA end fitting TRBJ2-7 better, the J assignment may be wrong. Germline V CDR1 and CDR2: SGHNT, YYREEE (reference sequence). There are 17 residues in the CDR3. The CDR3 coding sequence is TGTGCCAGCAGCCCACCCTCACGACTAGCGGGAGGATCCGAGCAGTACTTC. Translation gives CASSPPSRLAGGSEQYF.

V gene TRBV7-9 combines with J gene TRBJ2-7; 8 positions match TRBD1. The CDR3 has 14 amino acids. Germline-derived CDR1 and CDR2 are SEHNR and FQNEAQ (reference sequence). Germline trimming cut 3 bases from V and 3 bases from J; bases unmatched to any gene: 4. CDR3 amino acids: CASSFGQGFYEQYF. The CDR3 nucleotides read TGTGCCAGCAGCTTCGGACAGGGTTTCTACGAGCAGTACTTC.

For the CDR3, the DNA is TGTGCCAGCAGTCCATCTTCCTCTGGGGCCAACGTCCTGACTTTC. Its protein is CASSPSSSGANVLTF. The chain carries TRBV27 and TRBJ2-6, with D unclear. The CDR3 contains 15 residues. Germline V gene sequence: CDR1 MNHEY, CDR2 SMNVEV (reference sequence). V was shortened by 5 bases and J by 0 bases, with 8 bases between the two germline ends.